Listed here are 20 T cell receptor beta chains from one sample, sequenced in a study of shared clonotypes between healthy human individuals. Data came from immunoSEQ multiplex PCR; TCRdb stores just in-frame clones and leaves some out. The sample contains 300,000 to 400,000 clones, 74% of which appear only once. The sequencing sample was made of memory CD4+ T cells sorted from blood. Described subset: CD45RA-negative fraction. Source of these receptors: a young man in good health.

The table lists this clone with a few counts. At the DNA level, this CDR3 is encoded by other sequences in the same sample as well. The chain has TRBV7-2 and TRBJ2-1, with no clear D. Germline-derived CDR1 and CDR2 are SGHTA and FQGNSA. The CDR3 covers 13 residues. The V end was cut by 5 bases, the J end by 1 base, with 6 bases between. In nucleotides, the CDR3 is TGTGCCAGCAGCCCCGGATCCTACAATGAGCAGTTCTTC. This sequence encodes CASSPGSYNEQFF. The variable domain in full, with the rest retrieved from reference TRBV7-2 and TRBJ2-1, is GAGVSQSPSNKVTEKGKDVELRCDPISGHTALYWYRQSLGQGLEFLIYFQGNSAPDKSGLPSDRFSAERTGGSVSTLTIQRTQQEDSAVYLCASSPGSYNEQFFGPGTRLTVL.

The rearrangement links TRBV6-5 to TRBJ1-2; tentatively, D is TRBD1 (6 bases). Germline CDR1 MNHEY, CDR2 SVGAGI. The V end was cut by 4 bases, the J end by 3 bases, with 12 bases between. CDR3 length equals 14 residues. The CDR3 coding sequence is TGTGCCAGCAGTTTTCAGGGGCTTTACTATGGCTACACCTTC. It is translated as CASSFQGLYYGYTF.

This chain uses TRBV10-3 with TRBJ1-1; no clear D. The length of the CDR3 is 15 residues. CDR1 and CDR2 from the germline V gene are ENHRY and SYGVKD. V was trimmed by 4 bases and J by 6 bases, leaving 18 bases between them. CDR3 sequence reads: CAISGGQESRAEAFF. The CDR3 DNA reads TGTGCCATCAGTGGGGGTCAGGAAAGTCGGGCTGAAGCTTTCTTT.

The V call is TRBV9, the J call TRBJ2-1; D remains ambiguous. The germline V gene has CDR1 SGDLS and CDR2 YYNGEE. This CDR3 is 16 amino acids long. V was trimmed by 4 bases and J by 1 base, leaving 15 bases between them. Here the CDR3 reads CASSPRWGNSYNEQFF. The CDR3 DNA reads TGTGCCAGCAGCCCCCGATGGGGAAATTCCTACAATGAGCAGTTCTTC.

A few counts support this clone. The V call is TRBV28, the J call TRBJ1-1; D call uncertain. There are 12 residues in the CDR3. Germline V CDR1 and CDR2: MDHEN, SYDVKM. Trimming took off 10 bases at V and 1 base at J, with 10 bases between the two ends. CDR3 in amino acids: CAISGQNTEAFF. The CDR3 DNA reads as TGTGCCATTTCCGGTCAGAACACTGAAGCTTTCTTT. Full variable domain (missing parts from reference TRBV28 and TRBJ1-1): DVKVTQSSRYLVKRTGEKVFLECVQDMDHENMFWYRQDPGLGLRLIYFSYDVKMKEKGDIPEGYSVSREKKERFSLILESASTNQTSMYLCAISGQNTEAFFGQGTRLTVV.

This clone was detected a few times. The rearrangement uses TRBV5-1 and TRBJ2-3; D is tentatively TRBD1 or TRBD2 (5 bases each). Trimming took off 4 bases at V and 2 bases at J, with 11 bases between the two ends. There are 14 residues in the CDR3. CDR1 and CDR2 from the germline V gene are SGHRS and YFSETQ. The CDR3 loop reads CASSRTGATDTQYF. Here the CDR3 DNA reads TGCGCCAGCAGCCGAACCGGGGCCACAGATACGCAGTATTTT.

This clone has at least ten counts. J is TRBJ2-1 and V is TRBV7-2; 7 nucleotides agree with TRBD2. The CDR3 is 15 residues long. Germline V gene data show CDR1 as SGHTA and CDR2 as FQGNSA. Trimming at V came to 0 bases and at J to 3 bases, leaving 2 bases not matched to a gene. CDR3 amino acids: CASSLAAGNYNEQFF. The CDR3 DNA sequence: TGTGCCAGCAGCTTAGCAGCGGGGAACTACAATGAGCAGTTCTTC.

The V gene is TRBV7-9, the J gene TRBJ2-1; 7 bases are shared with TRBD2. The CDR3 loop spans 17 amino acids. V lost 5 bases, J lost 0 bases, and 10 bases stayed unmatched. Germline values: CDR1 SEHNR, CDR2 FQNEAQ (reference sequence). The CDR3 nucleotides read TGTGCCAGCAGCACTCCCTTAGGGGAGGGCTCCTACAATGAGCAGTTCTTC. Amino acids: CASSTPLGEGSYNEQFF.

The gene calls are TRBV6-5 and TRBJ1-2; 7 nucleotides agree with TRBD1. The CDR3 has 14 residues. Unmatched junction bases numbered 6, after V lost 5 bases and J lost 3 bases. Germline V gene lookup returns CDR1 MNHEY and CDR2 SVGAGI. The CDR3 DNA sequence: TGTGCCAGCAGTCCAGGACAGGCCCACTATGGCTACACCTTC. It codes for CASSPGQAHYGYTF.

V gene TRBV9 combines with J gene TRBJ2-5, with a possible D match to TRBD2 (5 bases). The germline CDR1 and CDR2 sequences are SGDLS and YYNGEE. Trimming took off 7 bases at V and 2 bases at J, with 18 bases between the two ends. The CDR3 is 15 residues long. The CDR3: CASGRSGISQETQYF. CDR3 sequence (DNA): TGTGCCAGCGGAAGGTCGGGGATTTCACAAGAGACCCAGTACTTC.

The V and J genes are TRBV29-1 and TRBJ2-7; TRBD1 agrees at 10 bases. This CDR3 has 13 residues. Germline V gene sequence: CDR1 SQVTM, CDR2 ANQGSEA. With V trimmed by 5 bases and J by 4 bases, 5 bases remained unmatched. In DNA, the CDR3 is TGCAGCGTTCTGGGACAGGGGTGGTACGAGCAGTACTTC. This translates into CSVLGQGWYEQYF.

V and J are TRBV7-2 and TRBJ2-7; no reliable D call. The germline V gene has CDR1 SGHTA and CDR2 FQGNSA. Trimming removed 5 bases at V and 0 bases at J, with 8 bases between. CDR3 length: 13 amino acids. CDR3 in amino acids: CASSPFASYEQYF. The DNA of the CDR3 is TGTGCCAGCAGCCCATTTGCCTCCTACGAGCAGTACTTC.

This chain joins TRBV19 and TRBJ1-1; the D is unclear. With 5 bases removed from V and 5 bases from J, the gap between germline ends came to 12 bases. Germline V CDR1 and CDR2: LNHDA, SQIVND (reference sequence). The CDR3 length is 13 residues. The CDR3: CASSSTTRTEAFF. DNA for the CDR3: TGTGCCAGTAGTTCGACTACGAGAACTGAAGCTTTCTTT.

The chain joins TRBV25-1 to TRBJ2-1; 8 bases agree with TRBD2. This CDR3 contains 13 residues. V dropped 4 bases and J dropped 5; count of bases not matched to a gene: 1. CDR1 and CDR2 (germline): MGHDK, SYGVNS. For the CDR3, the DNA is TGTGCCAGCAGTGCGACTAGCGACAATGAGCAGTTCTTC. Translation: CASSATSDNEQFF.

This chain links TRBV7-6 with TRBJ2-7; TRBD2 matches at 13 bases. Germline trimming cut 3 bases from V and 7 bases from J; bases unmatched to any gene: 9. CDR3 length: 16 amino acids. The germline CDR1 and CDR2 sequences are SGHVS and FNYEAQ. The CDR3 protein is CASSLKGTSGMGEQYF. The CDR3, as DNA: TGTGCCAGCAGCTTGAAGGGGACTAGCGGGATGGGTGAGCAGTACTTC.

This chain links TRBV5-1 with TRBJ2-1; the match to TRBD2 covers 8 bases. CDR1 is SGHRS, CDR2 YFSETQ, per germline. CDR3 size: 14 residues. V gave up 5 bases and J gave up 6 bases; unmatched junction bases: 7. For the CDR3, the DNA is TGCGCCAGCAGTGGTTTAGCGGGAAGCAATGAGCAGTTCTTC. This encodes CASSGLAGSNEQFF.

This chain connects TRBV29-1 to TRBJ1-1; D might be TRBD1 (5 bases). Trimming pared 4 bases from V and 5 bases from J, leaving 14 bases between. CDR3 length: 13 residues. Germline V lookup: CDR1 SQVTM, CDR2 ANQGSEA. CDR3 region: CSVAQRGLTEAFF. The DNA of the CDR3 is TGCAGCGTTGCGCAGAGGGGCCTTACTGAAGCTTTCTTT.

This chain joins TRBV7-2 and TRBJ2-1; 7 nucleotides match TRBD1. The CDR3 is made up of 14 amino acids. With 5 bases clipped from V and 6 bases from J, the junction kept 7 bases outside the gene matches. Germline V gene lookup returns CDR1 SGHTA and CDR2 FQGNSA. The CDR3: CASSPDRIGNEQFF. The DNA for the CDR3 is TGTGCCAGCAGCCCGGACAGGATTGGCAATGAGCAGTTCTTC.

The J gene is TRBJ2-5, the V gene TRBV7-8; D gene uncertain. This CDR3 contains 12 residues. In germline, CDR1 is SGHVS, CDR2 FQNEAQ. The V gene lost 2 bases and the J gene lost 4 bases, with 5 bases spanning the gap. The CDR3 coding sequence is TGTGCCAGCAGCTTAATGCGAGAGACCCAGTACTTC. Protein product: CASSLMRETQYF.

The rearrangement links TRBV5-6 to TRBJ1-2, with unresolved D. There are 14 residues in the CDR3. V shed 2 bases and J shed 3 bases, with 11 bases lying between them. CDR1 is SGHDT and CDR2 is YYEEEE in the germline V gene. The CDR3 region is CASSFRGNDYGYTF. The CDR3 coding sequence is TGTGCCAGCAGCTTCCGGGGTAATGACTATGGCTACACCTTC.